This T cell receptor (beta chain) was observed in a study of T-cell memory formation after mild COVID-19. Whole-study context: Clusters were largely donor specific. Study observations and caveats: Clones that contracted clustered mainly in CM and EM if CD4+ and in EMRA if CD8+. Day 15 to 85 contracting clones showed balanced CD4/CD8; day 15 to 37 expanders favored CD4+.

This clonotype has just a few counts. The antigen is not known. V was pared by 3 bases and J by 5 bases, with 5 bases of the junction left unmatched. Germline loops: CDR1 SEHNR, CDR2 FQNEAQ (reference sequence). The CDR3 sequence is 15 residues long. cDNA libraries for TCR alpha and TCR beta, carrying sample barcodes and UMIs, came from 5'RACE with constant-segment primers. TCRdb re-derived calls from the 5' RACE reads in MiXCR, one entry per CDR3 protein. The sample records under 250,000 distinct CDR3 sequences, roughly 9.4% being singletons. This TCR was recovered from a man younger than 30 who had mild COVID-19 (a few samples of this study predate the infection). Cell type and time point are not known. Specimen: PBMCs or a T cell subset sorted from them (not recorded which). This rearrangement joins TRBV7-9 to TRBJ2-2; 8 positions match TRBD1. The CDR3 region is CASSFQGAWTGELFF. CDR3 nucleotides: TGTGCCAGCAGCTTCCAGGGGGCTTGGACCGGGGAGCTGTTTTTT.